The 8 T cell receptor beta chains in this list originate from one sample, sequenced in a study of blood T cell repertoires in COVID-19. Produced via immunoSEQ multiplex PCR; TCRdb's table is partial and in-frame only. The table lists about 410,000 clones, about 88% of them singletons. Sequencing was carried out using peripheral blood. The receptors were gathered from a woman in her thirties or forties with COVID-19, enrolled during active disease.

V gene TRBV7-3 combines with J gene TRBJ2-1; 9 positions match TRBD2. Trimming removed 5 bases from V and 7 bases from J; junction bases left unmatched: 9. Per the germline V gene, CDR1 is SGHTA and CDR2 is FQGTGA. This CDR3 has 15 residues. The CDR3 spells CASSRRGGRANEQFF. In DNA, the CDR3 is TGTGCCAGCAGCCGCCGGGGCGGGAGGGCAAATGAGCAGTTCTTC.

J is TRBJ2-2 and V is TRBV19; 9 bases line up with TRBD2. V was clipped by 5 bases and J by 4 bases; unmatched bases: 8. The CDR3 spans 16 residues. Germline lookup yields CDR1 LNHDA and CDR2 SQIVND (reference sequence). The CDR3 is CASSRLAGLITGELFF. As DNA, the CDR3 is TGTGCCAGTAGTCGGCTAGCGGGGTTAATCACCGGGGAGCTGTTTTTT.

The genes are TRBV28 and TRBJ2-1, with D possibly TRBD1 on 5 matching bases. This CDR3 is built from 14 residues. Germline V gene lookup returns CDR1 MDHEN and CDR2 SYDVKM. V lost 3 bases and J lost 7, with 13 bases in between. Here the CDR3 reads CASSFDSPINEQFF. The CDR3 DNA is TGTGCCAGCAGTTTTGACAGCCCGATTAATGAGCAGTTCTTC.

This clone was counted between two and nine times. This chain connects TRBV5-1 to TRBJ1-5, with no clear D. Germline CDR1 SGHRS, CDR2 YFSETQ. The CDR3 is 13 amino acids. Trimming removed 4 bases from V and 1 base from J, with 6 bases in between. Here the CDR3 reads CASSASSNQPQHF. Here the CDR3 DNA reads TGCGCCAGCAGCGCAAGCAGCAATCAGCCCCAGCATTTT.

The V call is TRBV12-5, the J call TRBJ2-7; no definite D call. The CDR3 is 11 amino acids. The V and J ends lost 2 bases and 7 bases respectively, with 6 bases between them. Per the germline V gene, CDR1 is LGHNT and CDR2 is FRNRAP. The CDR3 spells CASGLFLEQYF. Written as DNA, the CDR3 is TGTGCTAGTGGTTTGTTCCTGGAGCAGTACTTC.

The rearrangement links TRBV11-2 to TRBJ2-7; 7 positions agree with TRBD1. The CDR3 runs 14 residues. Germline CDR1 and CDR2: SGHAT and FQNNGV. J gave up 4 bases and V 2 bases, and 5 bases lay outside the gene matches. The CDR3 coding sequence is TGTGCCAGCAGCTTATCGGGACAGCAGTACGAGCAGTACTTC. Protein: CASSLSGQQYEQYF.

The chain recombines TRBV7-2 with TRBJ2-7; 9 bases are shared with TRBD2. Germline-derived CDR1 and CDR2 are SGHTA and FQGNSA. The CDR3 is 18 residues long. V shed 0 bases, J shed 3 bases, and the junction held 12 bases outside the gene matches. The CDR3 sequence: CASSLAAGGRAIYYEQYF. For the CDR3, the DNA is TGTGCCAGCAGCTTAGCGGCGGGAGGGCGGGCGATCTACTACGAGCAGTACTTC.

This chain uses TRBV19 with TRBJ1-4, with 8 bases lining up with TRBD1. The CDR3 sequence is 18 residues long. V lost 3 bases to trimming and J lost 8 bases; unmatched junction nucleotides: 17. The germline CDR1 and CDR2 sequences are LNHDA and SQIVND (reference sequence). CDR3 in DNA: TGTGCCAGTAGTATTCCCCTAATCGACAGGGGACCGGGGGAAAAACTGTTTTTT. Protein product: CASSIPLIDRGPGEKLFF.